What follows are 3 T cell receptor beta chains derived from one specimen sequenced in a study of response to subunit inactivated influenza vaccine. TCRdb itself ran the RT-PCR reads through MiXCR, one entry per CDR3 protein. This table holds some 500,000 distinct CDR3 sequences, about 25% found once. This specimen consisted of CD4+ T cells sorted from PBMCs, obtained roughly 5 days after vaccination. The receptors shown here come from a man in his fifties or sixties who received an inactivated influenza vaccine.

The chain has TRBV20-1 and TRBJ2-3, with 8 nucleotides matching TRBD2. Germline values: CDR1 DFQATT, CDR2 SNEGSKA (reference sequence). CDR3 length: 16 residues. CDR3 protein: CCARDSSGKSTDTQYF. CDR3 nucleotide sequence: TGCTGCGCTAGAGATAGTAGCGGGAAAAGCACAGATACGCAGTATTTT.

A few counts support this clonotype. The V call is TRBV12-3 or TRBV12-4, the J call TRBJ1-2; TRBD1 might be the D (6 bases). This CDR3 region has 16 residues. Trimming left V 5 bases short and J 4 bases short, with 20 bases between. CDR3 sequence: CASSPKGPGATYGYTF. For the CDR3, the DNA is TGTGCCAGCAGTCCCAAAGGCCCGGGGGCTACCTATGGCTACACCTTC.

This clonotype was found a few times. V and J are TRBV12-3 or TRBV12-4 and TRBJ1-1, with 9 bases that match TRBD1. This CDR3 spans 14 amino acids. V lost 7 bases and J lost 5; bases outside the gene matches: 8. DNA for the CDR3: TGTGCCAGCACCAACAGGGGGCTGAGGACTGAAGCTTTCTTT. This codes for CASTNRGLRTEAFF.